The rows below give T cell receptor beta chains drawn from one sample of a study of graft-versus-host responses after intestinal transplantation. Sequencing was performed with immunoSEQ multiplex PCR; in TCRdb, only in-frame clones are kept and a portion is missing. The sample carries fewer than 45,000 clones, about 91% recorded once. The input for sequencing was PBMCs, taken 524 days after transplant. The receptor source for this set is a human patient who received an intestinal transplant, so some T cells may come from the graft donor. Each CDR3 is given with its conserved first and last residue.

v_gene	j_gene	CDR3aa
TRBV28	TRBJ2-5	CASTHRGETQYF
TRBV10-3	TRBJ2-3	CAISSGTSGTDTQYF
TRBV7-8	TRBJ2-3	CASSQTGTRADTQYF
TRBV19	TRBJ1-2	CASSVGSGTLYGYTF
TRBV7-2	TRBJ1-4	CASSFDRGNEKLFF
TRBV7-3	TRBJ2-3	CASSLTSRRTDTQYF
TRBV11-1	TRBJ1-2	CASSRAGKTYGYTF
TRBV2	TRBJ2-3	CASSAEALLTDTQYF
TRBV20-1	TRBJ1-1	CSARSEAFF
TRBV6-5	TRBJ2-7	CASIGARGNSYEQYF
TRBV7-2	TRBJ2-7	CASSFKSGSYTYEQYF
TRBV2	TRBJ1-5	CASSDSGNQPQHF
TRBV28	TRBJ2-1	CASSSLGGRSGRANEQFF
TRBV10-1	TRBJ2-7	CASSGEWTGTEQYF
TRBV2	TRBJ2-7	CASSERGLAGLYEQYF
TRBV5-5	TRBJ2-6	CASTVKSSGANVLTF
TRBV10-3	TRBJ1-5	CAISDTGGNQPQHF
TRBV6-6	TRBJ2-1	CASSSRDRPTYNEQFF
TRBV9	TRBJ2-5	CASSVVAGGLETQYF
TRBV9	TRBJ2-7	CASGDDEQYF
TRBV25-1	TRBJ2-1	CASSVALANEQFF
TRBV18	TRBJ2-5	CASSPLAMGAPQETQYF
TRBV4-2	TRBJ2-1	CASSQGSGGRQFF